Listed here are 23 T cell receptor beta chains from one sample, sequenced in a study of shared clonotypes between healthy human individuals. Assay: immunoSEQ multiplex PCR; the TCRdb copy retains only in-frame clones and omits some. The sample holds 2 million or so clones, 85% to 95% seen once. The sample comprised naive CD4+ T cells sorted from blood. This sample's subset: CD45RA+ positively selected. The receptors derive from a man younger than 35 in good health.

J is TRBJ1-1 and V is TRBV2; D not resolved. This CDR3 contains 16 residues. The germline V and J ends were trimmed by 0 bases and 4 bases, with 15 bases remaining between them. Germline CDR1 SNHLY, CDR2 FYNNEI. CDR3 sequence (DNA): TGTGCCAGCAGTGAAGCGCGGGGAGGGCGCACCACTGAAGCTTTCTTT. This codes for CASSEARGGRTTEAFF.

To note about this clone: This specimen includes other DNA sequences encoding the same CDR3. This chain joins TRBV19 and TRBJ2-5; D possibly uses TRBD1 or TRBD2 (5 bases each). The CDR3 totals 11 residues. With 3 bases removed from V and 7 bases from J, the gap between germline ends came to 6 bases. Germline CDR1 reads LNHDA; CDR2 reads SQIVND (reference sequence). CDR3 in DNA: TGTGCCAGTAGTATTGGGGGGACCCAGTACTTC. Protein: CASSIGGTQYF.

The genes are TRBV27 and TRBJ1-4; possible D gene TRBD1, 6 bases. This CDR3 comprises 13 residues. V was cut by 8 bases and J by 8 bases, with 15 bases left in between. Germline V gene data show CDR1 as MNHEY and CDR2 as SMNVEV (reference sequence). The CDR3 is CASHVQGGEKLFF. Written as DNA, the CDR3 is TGTGCCAGCCATGTACAGGGTGGCGAAAAACTGTTTTTT.

The V and J genes are TRBV10-3 and TRBJ1-2; D ambiguous. Germline CDR1 and CDR2: ENHRY and SYGVKD. Trimming shortened V by 2 bases and J by 6 bases, and 7 bases separated the two germline ends. The CDR3 has 12 residues. In nucleotides, the CDR3 is TGTGCCATCAGTGAGGGGAATCATGGCTACACCTTC. Its protein product is CAISEGNHGYTF.

V and J are TRBV6-5 and TRBJ2-7, with D hard to call. This CDR3 contains 11 residues. V was cut by 8 bases and J by 3 bases, with 8 bases left in between. Germline V gene data show CDR1 as MNHEY and CDR2 as SVGAGI. The CDR3 DNA sequence: TGTGCCAGCGCGTCTATCTACGAGCAGTACTTC. It specifies CASASIYEQYF.

The rearrangement joins TRBV10-2 to TRBJ2-3; no clear D. The CDR3 is 15 residues long. Germline V gene sequence: CDR1 WSHSY, CDR2 SAAADI. The V end was cut by 3 bases, the J end by 3 bases, with 13 bases between. CDR3 coding DNA: TGCGCCAGCAGTGAAGGTCAAGCCGGAACAGATACGCAGTATTTT. It specifies CASSEGQAGTDTQYF.

The chain links TRBV5-1 to TRBJ2-6; unclear D gene. With 2 bases removed from V and 2 bases from J, the gap between germline ends came to 8 bases. The germline V gene has CDR1 SGHRS and CDR2 YFSETQ. CDR3 length equals 15 residues. In nucleotides, the CDR3 is TGCGCCAGCAGCTTTGGGGAACCTGGGGCCAACGTCCTGACTTTC. It specifies CASSFGEPGANVLTF.

The chain combines TRBV6-1 with TRBJ2-3; no clear D gene. Trimming cost V 1 base and J 3 bases, with 5 bases left between them. The CDR3 runs to 13 residues. CDR1 and CDR2 (germline): MNHNS, SASEGT. The CDR3 DNA sequence: TGTGCCAGCAGTGAAGGGTGGACAGATACGCAGTATTTT. Its translation: CASSEGWTDTQYF.

Comments on this clone: This sample also contains other DNA sequences that code for the same CDR3. The rearrangement links TRBV30 to TRBJ1-2; possible D gene TRBD1, 5 bases. The CDR3 covers 13 residues. Germline CDR1 and CDR2: GTSNPN and SVGIG (reference sequence). The V gene lost 2 bases and the J gene lost 3 bases, with 10 bases spanning the gap. CDR3 sequence reads: CAWSPGSDYGYTF. The CDR3 region has the DNA TGTGCCTGGAGTCCAGGGTCGGACTATGGCTACACCTTC.

This rearrangement joins TRBV10-3 to TRBJ1-3; unclear D gene. The V end lost 2 bases, the J end lost 3 bases, and 8 bases lay between the germline ends. The CDR3 covers 14 residues. Germline V gives CDR1 ENHRY, CDR2 SYGVKD. In nucleotides, the CDR3 is TGTGCCATCAGTGAGCCGGCTGTTGGAAACACCATATATTTT. Translation: CAISEPAVGNTIYF.

The chain is built from TRBV4-3 and TRBJ1-4; D is unresolved. Trimming shortened V by 4 bases and J by 8 bases, and 20 bases separated the two germline ends. This CDR3 has 16 amino acids. Germline CDR1 reads LGHNA; CDR2 reads YSLEER. The CDR3 here is CASSRDRGFGEEKLFF. CDR3 bases: TGCGCCAGCAGCCGCGATCGAGGGTTTGGAGAAGAAAAACTGTTTTTT.

The chain joins TRBV7-2 to TRBJ1-6; tentatively, D is TRBD1 (6 bases). Germline CDR1 SGHTA, CDR2 FQGNSA. This CDR3 region has 16 residues. V was trimmed by 5 bases and J by 7 bases, leaving 18 bases between them. This CDR3 reads CASSPTGGLQNSPLHF. The CDR3, as DNA: TGTGCCAGCAGCCCCACCGGGGGCCTCCAGAATTCACCCCTCCACTTT. Full variable domain (outside the CDR3, taken from reference TRBV7-2 and TRBJ1-6): GAGVSQSPSNKVTEKGKDVELRCDPISGHTALYWYRQSLGQGLEFLIYFQGNSAPDKSGLPSDRFSAERTGGSVSTLTIQRTQQEDSAVYLCASSPTGGLQNSPLHFGNGTRLTVT.

The V call is TRBV18, the J call TRBJ2-1, with 8 bases matching TRBD2. Trimming took 3 bases from V and 4 from J; bases not matched to a gene: 11. The CDR3 contains 17 residues. Germline values: CDR1 KGHSH, CDR2 LQKENI. In nucleotides, the CDR3 is TGTGCCAGCTCACCTAATATCTTAGCGGGGATGTACAATGAGCAGTTCTTC. Amino acids: CASSPNILAGMYNEQFF.

This clone has a handful of counts. V and J are TRBV7-2 and TRBJ1-6; TRBD1 aligns across 7 bases. Trimming cost V 6 bases and J 4 bases; bases outside gene matches: 3. The CDR3 runs 14 residues. CDR1 and CDR2 from the germline V gene are SGHTA and FQGNSA. The CDR3 nucleotides are TGTGCCAGCAGGGGACAGCGATATAATTCACCCCTCCACTTT. Translating gives CASRGQRYNSPLHF.

The chain has TRBV6-5 and TRBJ1-1; D may be TRBD1 (6 bases). Trimming pared 2 bases from V and 7 bases from J, leaving 14 bases between. The germline V gene encodes CDR1 MNHEY and CDR2 SVGAGI. The CDR3 runs 14 residues. The CDR3 sequence: CASSYREGDYEAFF. CDR3 coding DNA: TGTGCCAGCAGTTACCGGGAGGGGGATTATGAAGCTTTCTTT.

The rearrangement joins TRBV7-3 to TRBJ2-7, with D tentatively TRBD1 (6 bases). Trimming pared 2 bases from V and 2 bases from J, leaving 13 bases between. Germline loops: CDR1 SGHTA, CDR2 FQGTGA. The CDR3 is 15 amino acids. CDR3 protein: CASSLSGGGAYEQYF. The CDR3 bases are TGTGCCAGCAGCTTATCTGGGGGCGGAGCCTACGAGCAGTACTTC.

This clone was seen a single time. This sequence joins TRBV18 and TRBJ2-3, with 12 bases aligning to TRBD2. Germline V gene lookup returns CDR1 KGHSH and CDR2 LQKENI. Trimming removed 3 bases from V and 3 bases from J; junction bases left unmatched: 7. This CDR3 is 17 amino acids long. The CDR3 DNA reads as TGTGCCAGCTCACCGTTACCAGGGACTAGCGGGACAGATACGCAGTATTTT. Protein product: CASSPLPGTSGTDTQYF.

This clone was found once. The chain is built from TRBV7-6 and TRBJ1-1; D gene ambiguous. CDR1 is SGHVS, CDR2 FNYEAQ, per germline. V lost 3 bases and J 2 bases, leaving 7 bases between the germline ends. The CDR3 contains 13 residues. The DNA of the CDR3 is TGTGCCAGCAGCTTCGGCCCAAACACTGAAGCTTTCTTT. It codes for CASSFGPNTEAFF.

This chain joins TRBV5-1 and TRBJ1-1; 11 bases match TRBD1. With 3 bases clipped from V and 5 bases from J, the junction kept 6 bases outside the gene matches. Germline V gene lookup returns CDR1 SGHRS and CDR2 YFSETQ. This CDR3 has 15 amino acids. As DNA, the CDR3 is TGCGCCAGCAGCTCGGATGGGACAGGGGGAACTGAAGCTTTCTTT. Protein: CASSSDGTGGTEAFF.

V is TRBV7-9 and J is TRBJ2-7; no reliable D call. With 5 bases removed from V and 2 bases from J, the gap between germline ends came to 16 bases. Germline loops: CDR1 SEHNR, CDR2 FQNEAQ (reference sequence). This CDR3 has 15 residues. This CDR3 reads CASSQGNSYPYEQYF. The CDR3 DNA follows: TGTGCCAGCAGCCAAGGAAATAGCTACCCCTACGAGCAGTACTTC.

The chain employs TRBV2 and TRBJ2-5; weak D call: TRBD1 (6 bases). Gene TRBJ2-7 matches the end of the DNA better, so the J call may be wrong. CDR1 and CDR2 (germline): SNHLY, FYNNEI. CDR3 length: 15 amino acids. The CDR3 loop is CASSSQGISTYEQYF. In nucleotides, the CDR3 is TGTGCCAGCAGCAGCCAGGGGATCTCCACCTACGAGCAGTACTTC.

V and J are TRBV30 and TRBJ2-3; 7 positions agree with TRBD1. This CDR3 is built from 14 residues. Germline V gene lookup returns CDR1 GTSNPN and CDR2 SVGIG (reference sequence). V lost 5 bases to trimming and J lost 4 bases; unmatched junction nucleotides: 9. CDR3 DNA: TGTGCCTGGGGGGACAGTGGACCCGCAGATACGCAGTATTTT. It translates to CAWGDSGPADTQYF.

The V gene is TRBV4-1, the J gene TRBJ2-7, with TRBD1 identical over 9 bases. J was trimmed by 4 bases and V by 1 base; bases with no gene match: 5. This CDR3 is built from 15 residues. CDR1 and CDR2 from the germline V gene are MGHRA and YSYEKL. The CDR3 coding sequence is TGCGCCAGCAGCCAAGTAGGGACAGGGCGGTACGAGCAGTACTTC. The encoded protein is CASSQVGTGRYEQYF.